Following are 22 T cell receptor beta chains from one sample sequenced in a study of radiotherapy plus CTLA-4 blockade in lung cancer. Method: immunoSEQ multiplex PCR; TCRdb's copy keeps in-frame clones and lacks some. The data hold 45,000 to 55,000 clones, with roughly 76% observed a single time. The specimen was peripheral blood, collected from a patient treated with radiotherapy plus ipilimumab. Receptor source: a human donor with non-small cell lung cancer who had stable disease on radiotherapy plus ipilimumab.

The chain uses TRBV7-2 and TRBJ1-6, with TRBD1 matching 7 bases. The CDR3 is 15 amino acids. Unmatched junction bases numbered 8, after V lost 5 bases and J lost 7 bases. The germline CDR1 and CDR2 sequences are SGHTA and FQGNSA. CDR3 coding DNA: TGTGCCAGCAGCCCCCGACAGGGCAACAATTCACCCCTCCACTTT. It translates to CASSPRQGNNSPLHF.

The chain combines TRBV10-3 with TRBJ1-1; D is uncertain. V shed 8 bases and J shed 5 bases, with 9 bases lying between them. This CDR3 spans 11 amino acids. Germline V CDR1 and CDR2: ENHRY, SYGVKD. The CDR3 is CAIGPGTEAFF. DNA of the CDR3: TGTGCCATCGGCCCGGGGACTGAAGCTTTCTTT.

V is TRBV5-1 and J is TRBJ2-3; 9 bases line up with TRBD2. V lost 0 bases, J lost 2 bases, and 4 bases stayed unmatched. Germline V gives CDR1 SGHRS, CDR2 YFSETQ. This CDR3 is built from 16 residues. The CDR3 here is CASSLGLADFTDTQYF. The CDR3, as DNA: TGCGCCAGCAGCTTGGGACTAGCGGATTTCACAGATACGCAGTATTTT.

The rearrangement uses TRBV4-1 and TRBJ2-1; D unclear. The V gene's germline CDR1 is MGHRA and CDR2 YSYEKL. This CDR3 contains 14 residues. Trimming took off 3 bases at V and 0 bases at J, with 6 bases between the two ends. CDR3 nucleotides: TGCGCCAGCAGCCATGTCAACTCCTACAATGAGCAGTTCTTC. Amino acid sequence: CASSHVNSYNEQFF.

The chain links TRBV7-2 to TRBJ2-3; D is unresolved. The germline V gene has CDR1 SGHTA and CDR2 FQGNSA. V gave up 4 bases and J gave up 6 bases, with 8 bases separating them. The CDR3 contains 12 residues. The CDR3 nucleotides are TGTGCCAGCAGCTCCGGAAGTGATACGCAGTATTTT. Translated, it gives CASSSGSDTQYF. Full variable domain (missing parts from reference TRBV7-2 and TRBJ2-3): GAGVSQSPSNKVTEKGKDVELRCDPISGHTALYWYRQSLGQGLEFLIYFQGNSAPDKSGLPSDRFSAERTGGSVSTLTIQRTQQEDSAVYLCASSSGSDTQYFGPGTRLTVL.

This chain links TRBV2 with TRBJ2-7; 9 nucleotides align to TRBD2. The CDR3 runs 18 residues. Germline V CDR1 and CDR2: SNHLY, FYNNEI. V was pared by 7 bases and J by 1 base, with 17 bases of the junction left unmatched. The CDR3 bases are TGTGCCAGCACTCGGATAGGGGGCCCTAGCGGGGCGTCCTACGAGCAGTACGTC. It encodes CASTRIGGPSGASYEQYV.

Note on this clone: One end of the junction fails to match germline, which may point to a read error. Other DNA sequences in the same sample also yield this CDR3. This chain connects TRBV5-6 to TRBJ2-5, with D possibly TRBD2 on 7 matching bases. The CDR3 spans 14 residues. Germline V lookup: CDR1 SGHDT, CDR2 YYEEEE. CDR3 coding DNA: TGTGCCAGCACCCTGGGGGGGCTCGAGGAGACTCAGTACTTC. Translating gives CASTLGGLEETQYF.

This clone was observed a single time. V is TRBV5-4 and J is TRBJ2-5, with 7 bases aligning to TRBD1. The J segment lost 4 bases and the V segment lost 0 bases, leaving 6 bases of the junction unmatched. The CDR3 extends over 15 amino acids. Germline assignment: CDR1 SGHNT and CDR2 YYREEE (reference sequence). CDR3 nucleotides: TGTGCCAGCAGCTTGGAACAGGGGTTTCGAGAGACCCAGTACTTC. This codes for CASSLEQGFRETQYF.

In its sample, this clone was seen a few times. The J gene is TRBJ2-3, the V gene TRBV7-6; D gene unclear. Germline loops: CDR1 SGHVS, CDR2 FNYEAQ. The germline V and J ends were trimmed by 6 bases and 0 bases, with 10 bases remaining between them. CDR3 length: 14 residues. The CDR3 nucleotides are TGTGCCAGCAGTGCGCAGACTAGCACAGATACGCAGTATTTT. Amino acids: CASSAQTSTDTQYF.

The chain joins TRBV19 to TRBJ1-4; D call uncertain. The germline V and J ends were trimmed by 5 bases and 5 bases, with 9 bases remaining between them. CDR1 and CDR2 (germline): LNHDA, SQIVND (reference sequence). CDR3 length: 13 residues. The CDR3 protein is CASSRPRNEKLFF. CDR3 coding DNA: TGTGCCAGTAGTCGACCCAGAAATGAAAAACTGTTTTTT.

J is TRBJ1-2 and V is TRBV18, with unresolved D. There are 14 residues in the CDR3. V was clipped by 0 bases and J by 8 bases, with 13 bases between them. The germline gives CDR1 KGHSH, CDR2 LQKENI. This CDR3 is CASSPPSNFAGYTF. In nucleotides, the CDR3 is TGTGCCAGCTCACCACCATCTAATTTCGCGGGCTACACCTTC.

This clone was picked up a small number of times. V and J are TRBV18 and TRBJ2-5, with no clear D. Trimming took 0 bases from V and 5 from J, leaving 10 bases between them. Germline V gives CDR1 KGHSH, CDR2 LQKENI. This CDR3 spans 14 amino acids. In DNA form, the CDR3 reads TGTGCCAGCTCACCACCGGTAAGGTCGGAGACCCAGTACTTC. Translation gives CASSPPVRSETQYF.

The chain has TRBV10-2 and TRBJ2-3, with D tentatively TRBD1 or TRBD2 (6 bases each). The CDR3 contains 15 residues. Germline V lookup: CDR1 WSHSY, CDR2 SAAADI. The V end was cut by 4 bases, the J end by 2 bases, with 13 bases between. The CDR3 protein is CASSGNGGFTDTQYF. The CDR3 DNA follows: TGCGCCAGCAGTGGTAACGGGGGCTTCACAGATACGCAGTATTTT.

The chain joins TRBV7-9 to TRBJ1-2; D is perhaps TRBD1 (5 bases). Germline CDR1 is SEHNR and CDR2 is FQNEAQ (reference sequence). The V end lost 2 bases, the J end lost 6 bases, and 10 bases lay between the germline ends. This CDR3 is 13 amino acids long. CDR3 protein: CASSLQGFDGYTF. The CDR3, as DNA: TGTGCCAGCAGCTTACAGGGATTCGATGGCTACACCTTC. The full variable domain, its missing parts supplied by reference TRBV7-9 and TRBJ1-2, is DTGVSQNPRHKITKRGQNVTFRCDPISEHNRLYWYRQTLGQGPEFLTYFQNEAQLEKSRLLSDRFSAERPKGSFSTLEIQRTEQGDSAMYLCASSLQGFDGYTFGSGTRLTVV.

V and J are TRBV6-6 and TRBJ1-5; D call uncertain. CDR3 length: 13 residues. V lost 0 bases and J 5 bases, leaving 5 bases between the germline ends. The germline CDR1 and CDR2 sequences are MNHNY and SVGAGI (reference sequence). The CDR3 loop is CASSYSLDQPQHF. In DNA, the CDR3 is TGTGCCAGCAGTTACTCGTTAGATCAGCCCCAGCATTTT.

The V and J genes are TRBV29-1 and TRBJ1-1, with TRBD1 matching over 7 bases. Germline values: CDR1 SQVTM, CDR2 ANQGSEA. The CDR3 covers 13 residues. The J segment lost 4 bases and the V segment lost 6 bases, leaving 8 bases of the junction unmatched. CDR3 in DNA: TGCAGCGTGGGACAGTCAAAGAGCACTGAAGCTTTCTTT. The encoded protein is CSVGQSKSTEAFF.

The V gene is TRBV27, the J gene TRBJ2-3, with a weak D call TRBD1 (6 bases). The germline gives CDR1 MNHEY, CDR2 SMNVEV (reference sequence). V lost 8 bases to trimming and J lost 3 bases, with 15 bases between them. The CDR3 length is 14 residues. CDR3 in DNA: TGTGCCAGCTCACAGGGAATGATGACAGATACGCAGTATTTT. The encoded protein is CASSQGMMTDTQYF.

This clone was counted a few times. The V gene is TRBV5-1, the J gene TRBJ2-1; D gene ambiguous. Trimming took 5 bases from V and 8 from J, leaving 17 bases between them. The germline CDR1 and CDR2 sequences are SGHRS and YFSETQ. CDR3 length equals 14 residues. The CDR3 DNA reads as TGCGCCAGCAGGCTCACCATCTTGTTGGATGAGCAGTTCTTC. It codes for CASRLTILLDEQFF.

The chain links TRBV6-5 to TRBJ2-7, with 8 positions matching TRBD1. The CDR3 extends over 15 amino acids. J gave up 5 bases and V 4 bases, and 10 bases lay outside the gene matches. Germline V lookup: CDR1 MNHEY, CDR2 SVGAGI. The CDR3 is CASSSAGTGDHEQYF. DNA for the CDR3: TGTGCCAGCAGTTCCGCCGGGACAGGCGATCACGAGCAGTACTTC.

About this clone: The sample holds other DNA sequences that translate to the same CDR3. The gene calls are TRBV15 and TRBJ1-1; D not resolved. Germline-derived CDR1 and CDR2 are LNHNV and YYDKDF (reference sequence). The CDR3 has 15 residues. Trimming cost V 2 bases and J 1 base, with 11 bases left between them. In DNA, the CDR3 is TGTGCCACCAGCAGAAGAAGCCGGGCGAACACTGAAGCTTTCTTT. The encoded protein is CATSRRSRANTEAFF. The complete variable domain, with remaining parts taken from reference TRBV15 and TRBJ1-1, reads DAMVIQNPRYQVTQFGKPVTLSCSQTLNHNVMYWYQQKSSQAPKLLFHYYDKDFNNEADTPDNFQSRRPNTSFCFLDIRSPGLGDTAMYLCATSRRSRANTEAFFGQGTRLTVV.

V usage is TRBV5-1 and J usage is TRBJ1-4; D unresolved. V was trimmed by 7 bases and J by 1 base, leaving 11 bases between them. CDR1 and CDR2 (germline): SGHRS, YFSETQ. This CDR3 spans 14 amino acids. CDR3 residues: CASPTEQTNEKLFF. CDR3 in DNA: TGCGCCAGCCCCACAGAGCAAACTAATGAAAAACTGTTTTTT. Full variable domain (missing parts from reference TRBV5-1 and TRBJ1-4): KAGVTQTPRYLIKTRGQQVTLSCSPISGHRSVSWYQQTPGQGLQFLFEYFSETQRNKGNFPGRFSGRQFSNSRSEMNVSTLELGDSALYLCASPTEQTNEKLFFGSGTQLSVL.

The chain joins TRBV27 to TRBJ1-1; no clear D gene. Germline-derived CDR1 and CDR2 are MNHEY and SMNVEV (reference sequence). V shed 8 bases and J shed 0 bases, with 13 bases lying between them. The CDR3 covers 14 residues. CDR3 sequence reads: CASRGLELNTEAFF. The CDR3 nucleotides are TGTGCCAGCCGAGGTTTAGAGCTGAACACTGAAGCTTTCTTT.